This T cell receptor beta chain was retrieved from a study of control samples from healthy donors and cancer patients. Looked up from germline, CDR1 is MNHEY and CDR2 is SVGEGT. V lost 2 bases to trimming and J lost 4 bases, with 11 bases between them. CDR3 length: 15 amino acids. Clones were read by immunoSEQ multiplex PCR, and TCRdb kept only the in-frame ones, dropping some. The sample yields about 180,000 clones, about 92% seen once. The V call is TRBV6-2 or TRBV6-3, the J call TRBJ2-2; D not certain. Sequencing was carried out using blood. The TCR originated in a man aged 25-45 years in good health. The chain's CDR3 is CASSYGLVGTGELFF. The CDR3 DNA reads as TGTGCCAGCAGTTACGGTTTGGTGGGCACCGGGGAGCTGTTTTTT.